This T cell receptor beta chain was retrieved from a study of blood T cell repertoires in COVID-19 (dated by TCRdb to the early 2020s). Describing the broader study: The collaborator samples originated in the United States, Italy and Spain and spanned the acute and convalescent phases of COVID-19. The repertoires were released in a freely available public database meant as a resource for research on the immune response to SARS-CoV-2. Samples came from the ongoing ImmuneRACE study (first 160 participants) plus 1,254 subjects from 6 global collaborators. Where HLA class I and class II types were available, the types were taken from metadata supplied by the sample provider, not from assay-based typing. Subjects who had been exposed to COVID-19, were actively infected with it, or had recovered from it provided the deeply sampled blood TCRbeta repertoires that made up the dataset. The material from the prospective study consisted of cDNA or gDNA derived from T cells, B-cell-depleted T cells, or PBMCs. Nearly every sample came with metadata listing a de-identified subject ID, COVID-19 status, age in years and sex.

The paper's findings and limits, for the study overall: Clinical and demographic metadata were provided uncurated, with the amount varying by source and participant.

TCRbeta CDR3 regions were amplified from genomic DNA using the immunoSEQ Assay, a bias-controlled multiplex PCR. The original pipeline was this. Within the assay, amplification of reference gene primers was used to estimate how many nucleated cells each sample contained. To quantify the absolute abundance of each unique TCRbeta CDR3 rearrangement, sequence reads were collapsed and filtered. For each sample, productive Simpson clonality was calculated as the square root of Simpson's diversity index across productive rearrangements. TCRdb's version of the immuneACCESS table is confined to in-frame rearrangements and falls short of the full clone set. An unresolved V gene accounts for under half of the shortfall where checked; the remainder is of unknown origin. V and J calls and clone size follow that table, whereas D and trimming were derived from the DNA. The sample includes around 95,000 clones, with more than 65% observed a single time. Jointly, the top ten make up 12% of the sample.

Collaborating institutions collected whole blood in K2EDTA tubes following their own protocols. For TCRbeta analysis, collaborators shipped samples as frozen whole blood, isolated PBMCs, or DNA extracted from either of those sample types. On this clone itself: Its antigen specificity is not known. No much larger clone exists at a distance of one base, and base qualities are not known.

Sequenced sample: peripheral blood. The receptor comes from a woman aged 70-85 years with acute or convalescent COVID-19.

The CDR3 amino acid sequence is: CASSSLTSGGLTGELFF. The DNA sequence reads TGCGCCAGCAGCTCGTTGACTAGCGGGGGGCTCACCGGGGAGCTGTTTTTT. The rearrangement joined TRBV5-1 to TRBJ2-2, with 13 middle bases fitting TRBD2. From the germline V gene, CDR1 is SGHRS and CDR2 is YFSETQ. Measured from the cysteine to the phenylalanine, the CDR3 is 17 residues long. Here the CDR3 DNA is all that survives: 51 bases in frame from base 1. The V end gives up 3 bases and the J end 4 bases, leaving 6 bases in the junction not matched to a gene. This CDR3, with the reference TRBV5-1 and TRBJ2-2 proteins standing in past its ends, gives the full variable domain KAGVTQTPRYLIKTRGQQVTLSCSPISGHRSVSWYQQTPGQGLQFLFEYFSETQRNKGNFPGRFSGRQFSNSRSEMNVSTLELGDSALYLCASSSLTSGGLTGELFFGEGSRLTVL.